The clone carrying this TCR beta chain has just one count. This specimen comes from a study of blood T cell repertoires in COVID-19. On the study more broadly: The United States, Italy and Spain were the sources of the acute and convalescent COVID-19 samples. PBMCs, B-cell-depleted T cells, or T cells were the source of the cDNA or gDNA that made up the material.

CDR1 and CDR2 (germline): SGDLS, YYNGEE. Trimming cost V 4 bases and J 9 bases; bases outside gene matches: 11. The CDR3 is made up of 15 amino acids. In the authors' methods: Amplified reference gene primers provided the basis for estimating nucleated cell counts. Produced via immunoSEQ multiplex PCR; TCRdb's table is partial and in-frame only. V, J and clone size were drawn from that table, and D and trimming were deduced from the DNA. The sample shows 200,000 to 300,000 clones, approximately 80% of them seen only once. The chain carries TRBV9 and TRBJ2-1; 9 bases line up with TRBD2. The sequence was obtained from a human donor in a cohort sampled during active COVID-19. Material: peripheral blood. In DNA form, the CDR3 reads TGTGCCAGCAGCTTTAGCGGGAGTAATGGCGGTGAGCAGTTCTTC. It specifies CASSFSGSNGGEQFF. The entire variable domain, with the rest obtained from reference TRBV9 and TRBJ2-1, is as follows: DSGVTQTPKHLITATGQRVTLRCSPRSGDLSVYWYQQSLDQGLQFLIQYYNGEERAKGNILERFSAQQFPDLHSELNLSSLELGDSALYFCASSFSGSNGGEQFFGPGTRLTVL.